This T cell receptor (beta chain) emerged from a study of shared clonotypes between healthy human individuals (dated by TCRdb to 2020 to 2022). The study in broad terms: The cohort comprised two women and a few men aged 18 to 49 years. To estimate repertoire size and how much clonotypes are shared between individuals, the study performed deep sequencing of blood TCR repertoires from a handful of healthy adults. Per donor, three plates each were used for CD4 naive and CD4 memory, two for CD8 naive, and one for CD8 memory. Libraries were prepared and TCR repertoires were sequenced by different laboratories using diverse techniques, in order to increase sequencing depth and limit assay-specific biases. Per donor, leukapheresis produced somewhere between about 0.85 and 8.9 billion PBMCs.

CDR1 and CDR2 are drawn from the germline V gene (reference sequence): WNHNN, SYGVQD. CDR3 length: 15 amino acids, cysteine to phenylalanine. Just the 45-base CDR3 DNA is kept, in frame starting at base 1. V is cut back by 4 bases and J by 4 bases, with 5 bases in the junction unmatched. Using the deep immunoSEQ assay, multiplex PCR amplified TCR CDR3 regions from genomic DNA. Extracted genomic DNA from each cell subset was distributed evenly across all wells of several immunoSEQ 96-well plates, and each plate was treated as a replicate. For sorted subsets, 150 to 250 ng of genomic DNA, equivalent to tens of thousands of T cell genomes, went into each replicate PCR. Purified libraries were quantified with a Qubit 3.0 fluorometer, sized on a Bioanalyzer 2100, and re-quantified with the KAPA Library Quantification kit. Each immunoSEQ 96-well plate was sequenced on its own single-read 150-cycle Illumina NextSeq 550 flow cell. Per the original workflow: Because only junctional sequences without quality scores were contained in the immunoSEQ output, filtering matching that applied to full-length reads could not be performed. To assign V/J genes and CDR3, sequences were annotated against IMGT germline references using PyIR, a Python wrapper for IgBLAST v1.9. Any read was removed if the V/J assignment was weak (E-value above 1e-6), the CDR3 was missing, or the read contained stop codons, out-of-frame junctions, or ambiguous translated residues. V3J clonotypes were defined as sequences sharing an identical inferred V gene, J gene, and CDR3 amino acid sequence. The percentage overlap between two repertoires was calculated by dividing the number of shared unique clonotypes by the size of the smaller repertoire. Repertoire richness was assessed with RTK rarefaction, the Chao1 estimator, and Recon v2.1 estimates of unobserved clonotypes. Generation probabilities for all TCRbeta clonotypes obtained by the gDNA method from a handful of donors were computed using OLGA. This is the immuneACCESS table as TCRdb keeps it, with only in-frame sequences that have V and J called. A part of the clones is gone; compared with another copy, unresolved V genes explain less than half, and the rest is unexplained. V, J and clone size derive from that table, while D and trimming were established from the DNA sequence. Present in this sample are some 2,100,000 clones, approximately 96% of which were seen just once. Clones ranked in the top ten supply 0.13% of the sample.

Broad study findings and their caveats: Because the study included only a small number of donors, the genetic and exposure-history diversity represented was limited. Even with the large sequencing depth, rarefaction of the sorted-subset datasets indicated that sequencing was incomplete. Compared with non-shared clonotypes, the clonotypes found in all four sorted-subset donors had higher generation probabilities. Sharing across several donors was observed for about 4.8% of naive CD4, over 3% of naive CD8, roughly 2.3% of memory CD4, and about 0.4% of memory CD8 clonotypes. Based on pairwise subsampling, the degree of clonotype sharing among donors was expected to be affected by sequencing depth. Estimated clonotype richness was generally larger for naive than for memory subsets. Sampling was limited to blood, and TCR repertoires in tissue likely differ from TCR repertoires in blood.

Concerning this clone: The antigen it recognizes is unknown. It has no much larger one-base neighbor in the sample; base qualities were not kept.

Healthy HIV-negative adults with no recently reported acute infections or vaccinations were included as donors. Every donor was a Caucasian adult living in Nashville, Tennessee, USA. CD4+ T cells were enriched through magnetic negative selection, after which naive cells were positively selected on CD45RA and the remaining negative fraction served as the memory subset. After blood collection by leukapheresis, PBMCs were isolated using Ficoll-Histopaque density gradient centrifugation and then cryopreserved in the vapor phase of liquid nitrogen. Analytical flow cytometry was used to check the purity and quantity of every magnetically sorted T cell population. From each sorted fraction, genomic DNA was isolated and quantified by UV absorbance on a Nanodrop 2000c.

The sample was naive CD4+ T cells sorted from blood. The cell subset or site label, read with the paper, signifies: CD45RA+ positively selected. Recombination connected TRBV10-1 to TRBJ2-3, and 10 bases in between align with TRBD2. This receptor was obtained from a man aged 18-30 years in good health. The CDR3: CASSVTSGASDTQYF. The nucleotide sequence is TGCGCCAGCAGTGTAACTAGCGGGGCCTCAGATACGCAGTATTTT.